Here is one T cell receptor beta chain with its context. The CDR3 is made up of 13 amino acids. V was shortened by 4 bases and J by 9 bases, with 13 bases between the two germline ends. Germline loops: CDR1 MNHEY, CDR2 SMNVEV (reference sequence). The sample comes from a study of blood T cell repertoires in COVID-19. Profiled with immunoSEQ multiplex PCR; TCRdb holds only in-frame clones, not every one. The sample shows over 100,000 clones, more than 85% of them seen only once. The gene calls are TRBV27 and TRBJ1-5; possible D gene TRBD1, 5 bases. Sequencing used peripheral blood. This clonotype originated in a man between 18 and 29 years old with acute or convalescent COVID-19. The CDR3 DNA sequence: TGTGCCAGCAGTTCGGGACTGCCATGGCCCCAGCATTTT. It translates to CASSSGLPWPQHF.